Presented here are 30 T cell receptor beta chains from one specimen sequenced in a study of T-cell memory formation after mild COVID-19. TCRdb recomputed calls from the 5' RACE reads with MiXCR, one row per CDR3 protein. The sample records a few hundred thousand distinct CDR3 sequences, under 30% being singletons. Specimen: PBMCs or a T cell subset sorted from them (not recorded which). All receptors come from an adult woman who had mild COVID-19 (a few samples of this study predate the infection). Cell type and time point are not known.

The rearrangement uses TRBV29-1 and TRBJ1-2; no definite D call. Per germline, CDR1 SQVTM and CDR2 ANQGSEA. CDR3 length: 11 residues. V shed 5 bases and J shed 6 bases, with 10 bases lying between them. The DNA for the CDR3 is TGCAGCGTTTCTACCCAGGATGGCTACACCTTC. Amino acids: CSVSTQDGYTF.

The CDR3 loop reads CASSLGTAQDTEAFF. The CDR3 DNA reads as TGTGCCAGCAGCCTTGGGACAGCCCAGGACACTGAAGCTTTCTTT. The chain links TRBV7-9 to TRBJ1-1, with TRBD1 identical over 7 bases. The germline gives CDR1 SEHNR, CDR2 FQNEAQ (reference sequence). The J segment lost 3 bases and the V segment lost 5 bases, leaving 9 bases of the junction unmatched. The CDR3 is 15 residues long.

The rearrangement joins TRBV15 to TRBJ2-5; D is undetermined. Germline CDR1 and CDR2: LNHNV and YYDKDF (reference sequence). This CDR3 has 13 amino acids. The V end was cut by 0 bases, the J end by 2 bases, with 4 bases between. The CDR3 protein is CATSRDLQETQYF. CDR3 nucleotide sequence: TGTGCCACCAGCAGAGACCTTCAAGAGACCCAGTACTTC.

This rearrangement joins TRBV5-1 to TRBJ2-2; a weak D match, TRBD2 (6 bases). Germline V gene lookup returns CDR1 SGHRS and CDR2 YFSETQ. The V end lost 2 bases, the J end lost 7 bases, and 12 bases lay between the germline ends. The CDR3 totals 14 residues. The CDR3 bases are TGCGCCAGCAGCTTAGGGACTGGCCTCGGGGAGCTGTTTTTT. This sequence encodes CASSLGTGLGELFF.

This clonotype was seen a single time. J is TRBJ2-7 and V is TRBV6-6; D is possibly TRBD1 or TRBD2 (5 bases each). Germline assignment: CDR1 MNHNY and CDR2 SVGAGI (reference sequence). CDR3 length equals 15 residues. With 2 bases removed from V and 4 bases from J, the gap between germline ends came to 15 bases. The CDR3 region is CASSYPGTRSYEQYF. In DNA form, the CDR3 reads TGTGCCAGCAGTTACCCTGGGACCAGAAGTTACGAGCAGTACTTC.

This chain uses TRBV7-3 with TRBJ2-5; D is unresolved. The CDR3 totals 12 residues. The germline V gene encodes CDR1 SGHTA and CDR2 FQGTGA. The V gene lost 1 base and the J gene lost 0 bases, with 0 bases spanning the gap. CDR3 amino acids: CASSLNQETQYF. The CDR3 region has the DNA TGTGCCAGCAGCTTAAACCAAGAGACCCAGTACTTC.

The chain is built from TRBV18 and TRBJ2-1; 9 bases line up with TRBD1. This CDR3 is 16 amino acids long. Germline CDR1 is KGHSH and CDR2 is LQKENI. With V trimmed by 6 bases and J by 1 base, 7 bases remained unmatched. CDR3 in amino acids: CASSPRGTGSYNEQFF. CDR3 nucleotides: TGTGCCAGCTCCCCCCGGGGGACAGGGTCCTACAATGAGCAGTTCTTC.

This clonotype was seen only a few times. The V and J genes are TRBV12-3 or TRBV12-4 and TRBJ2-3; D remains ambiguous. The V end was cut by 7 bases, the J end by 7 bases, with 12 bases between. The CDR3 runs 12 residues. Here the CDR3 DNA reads TGTGCCAGCACCCCCGGATGGAATACGCAGTATTTT. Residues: CASTPGWNTQYF.

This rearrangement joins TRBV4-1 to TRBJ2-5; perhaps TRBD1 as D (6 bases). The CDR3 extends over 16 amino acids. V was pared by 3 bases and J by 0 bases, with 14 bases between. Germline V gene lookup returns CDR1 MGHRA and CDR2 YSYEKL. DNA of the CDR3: TGCGCCAGCAGCCAGGAGGACAGCCGGTACCAAGAGACCCAGTACTTC. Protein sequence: CASSQEDSRYQETQYF.

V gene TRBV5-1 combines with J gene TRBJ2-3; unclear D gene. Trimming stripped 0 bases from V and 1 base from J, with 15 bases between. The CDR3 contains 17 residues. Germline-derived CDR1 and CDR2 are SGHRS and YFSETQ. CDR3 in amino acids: CASSLGALPAGTDTQYF. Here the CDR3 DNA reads TGCGCCAGCAGCTTGGGGGCCCTCCCCGCGGGCACAGATACGCAGTATTTT.

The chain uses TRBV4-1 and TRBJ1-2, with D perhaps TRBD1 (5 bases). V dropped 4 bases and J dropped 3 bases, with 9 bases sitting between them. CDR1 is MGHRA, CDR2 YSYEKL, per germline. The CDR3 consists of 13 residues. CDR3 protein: CASSPRVYYGYTF. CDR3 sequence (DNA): TGCGCCAGCAGCCCCAGGGTGTACTATGGCTACACCTTC.

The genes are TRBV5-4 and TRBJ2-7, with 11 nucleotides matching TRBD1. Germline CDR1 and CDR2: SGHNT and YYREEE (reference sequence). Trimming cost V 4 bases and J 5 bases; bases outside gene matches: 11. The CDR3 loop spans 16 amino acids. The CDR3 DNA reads TGTGCCAGCAGCCCGAGGACAGGGGGCCTCTTCGACGAGCAGTACTTC. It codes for CASSPRTGGLFDEQYF.

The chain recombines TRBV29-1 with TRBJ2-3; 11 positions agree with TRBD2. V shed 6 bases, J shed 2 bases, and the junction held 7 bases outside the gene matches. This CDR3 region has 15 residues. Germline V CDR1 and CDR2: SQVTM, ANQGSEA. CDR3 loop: CSVAVAGGFTDTQYF. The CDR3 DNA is TGCAGCGTCGCAGTAGCGGGGGGGTTCACAGATACGCAGTATTTT.

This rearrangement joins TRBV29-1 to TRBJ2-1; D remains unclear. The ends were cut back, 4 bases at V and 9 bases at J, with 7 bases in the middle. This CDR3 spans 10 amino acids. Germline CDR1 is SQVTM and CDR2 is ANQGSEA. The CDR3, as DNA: TGCAGCGTTGGTCAGCTTGAGCAGTTCTTC. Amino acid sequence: CSVGQLEQFF.

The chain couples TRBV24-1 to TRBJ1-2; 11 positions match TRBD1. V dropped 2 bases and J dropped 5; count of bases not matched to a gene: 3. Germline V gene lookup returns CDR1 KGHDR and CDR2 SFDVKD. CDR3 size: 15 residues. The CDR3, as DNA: TGTGCCACCAGTGATTCCGGGACAGGGGGATATGGCTACACCTTC. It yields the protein CATSDSGTGGYGYTF.

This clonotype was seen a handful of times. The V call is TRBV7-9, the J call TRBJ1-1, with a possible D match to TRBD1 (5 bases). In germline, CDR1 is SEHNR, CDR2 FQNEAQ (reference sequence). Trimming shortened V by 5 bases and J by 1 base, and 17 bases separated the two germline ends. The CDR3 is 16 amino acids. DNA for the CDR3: TGTGCCAGCAGCCCGGGGACTGATCTTAAGAACACTGAAGCTTTCTTT. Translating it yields CASSPGTDLKNTEAFF. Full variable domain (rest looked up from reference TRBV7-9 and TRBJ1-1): DTGVSQNPRHKITKRGQNVTFRCDPISEHNRLYWYRQTLGQGPEFLTYFQNEAQLEKSRLLSDRFSAERPKGSFSTLEIQRTEQGDSAMYLCASSPGTDLKNTEAFFGQGTRLTVV.

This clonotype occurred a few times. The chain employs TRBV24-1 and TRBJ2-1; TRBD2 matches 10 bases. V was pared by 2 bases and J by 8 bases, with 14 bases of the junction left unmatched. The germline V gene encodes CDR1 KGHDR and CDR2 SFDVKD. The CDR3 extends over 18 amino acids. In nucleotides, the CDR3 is TGTGCCACCAGTGATTCCGCGGAGGCTAGCGGGAGAGTATATGAGCAGTTCTTC. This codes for CATSDSAEASGRVYEQFF.

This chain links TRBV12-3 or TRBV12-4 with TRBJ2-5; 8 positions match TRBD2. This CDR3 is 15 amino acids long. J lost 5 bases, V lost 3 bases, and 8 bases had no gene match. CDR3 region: CASSLLAGLGETQYF. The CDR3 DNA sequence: TGTGCCAGCAGTTTGTTAGCGGGACTCGGGGAGACCCAGTACTTC.

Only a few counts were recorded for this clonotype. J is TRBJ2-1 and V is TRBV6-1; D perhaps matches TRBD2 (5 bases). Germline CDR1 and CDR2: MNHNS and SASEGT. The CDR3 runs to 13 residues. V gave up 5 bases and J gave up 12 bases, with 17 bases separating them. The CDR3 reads CASSLIGLARQFF. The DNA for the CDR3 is TGTGCCAGCAGTCTAATCGGCCTAGCAAGGCAGTTCTTC.

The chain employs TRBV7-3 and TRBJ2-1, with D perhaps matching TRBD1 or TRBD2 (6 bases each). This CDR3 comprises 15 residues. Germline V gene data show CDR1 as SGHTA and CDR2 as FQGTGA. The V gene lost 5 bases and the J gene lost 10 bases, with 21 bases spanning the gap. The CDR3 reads CASSPSVGGLGEQFF. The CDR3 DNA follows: TGTGCCAGCAGCCCATCGGTAGGGGGGTTAGGCGAGCAGTTCTTC.

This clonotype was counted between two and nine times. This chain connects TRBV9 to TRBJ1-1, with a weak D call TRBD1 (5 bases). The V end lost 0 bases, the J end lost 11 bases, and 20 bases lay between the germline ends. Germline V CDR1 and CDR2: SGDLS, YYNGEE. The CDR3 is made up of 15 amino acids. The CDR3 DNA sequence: TGTGCCAGCAGCGTAGGAAGCGGGACTGGCTTAGGTGCTTTCTTT. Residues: CASSVGSGTGLGAFF.

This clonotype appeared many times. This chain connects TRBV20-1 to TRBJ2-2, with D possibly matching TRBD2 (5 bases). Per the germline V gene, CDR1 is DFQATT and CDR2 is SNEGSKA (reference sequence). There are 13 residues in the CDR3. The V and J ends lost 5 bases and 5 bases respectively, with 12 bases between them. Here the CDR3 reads CSAPGLETGELFF. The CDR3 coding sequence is TGCAGTGCTCCCGGACTGGAGACCGGGGAGCTGTTTTTT.

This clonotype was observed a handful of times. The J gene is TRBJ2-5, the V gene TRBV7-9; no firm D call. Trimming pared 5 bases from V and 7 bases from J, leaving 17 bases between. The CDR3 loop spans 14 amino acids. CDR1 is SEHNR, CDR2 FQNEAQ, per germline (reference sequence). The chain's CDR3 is CASSARPSDGTQYF. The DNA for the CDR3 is TGTGCCAGCAGCGCCCGCCCTTCGGACGGGACCCAGTACTTC.

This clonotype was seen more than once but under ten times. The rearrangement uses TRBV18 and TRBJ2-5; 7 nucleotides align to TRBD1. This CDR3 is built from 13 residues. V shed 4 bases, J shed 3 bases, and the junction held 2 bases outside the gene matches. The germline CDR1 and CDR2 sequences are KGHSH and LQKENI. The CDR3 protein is CASSRGTEETQYF. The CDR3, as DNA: TGTGCCAGCTCACGTGGGACAGAAGAGACCCAGTACTTC.

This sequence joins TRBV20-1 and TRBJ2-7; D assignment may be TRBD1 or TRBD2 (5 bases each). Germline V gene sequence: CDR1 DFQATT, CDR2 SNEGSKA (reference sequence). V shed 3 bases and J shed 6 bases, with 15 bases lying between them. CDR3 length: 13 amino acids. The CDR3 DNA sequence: TGCAGTGCTAGTTCCGGGGCAATATTCGAGCAGTACTTC. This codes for CSASSGAIFEQYF.

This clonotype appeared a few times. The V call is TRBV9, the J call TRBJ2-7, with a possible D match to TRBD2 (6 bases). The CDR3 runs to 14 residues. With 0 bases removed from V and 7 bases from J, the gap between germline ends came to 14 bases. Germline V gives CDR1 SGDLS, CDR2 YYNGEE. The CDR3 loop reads CASSVEEERAEQYF. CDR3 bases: TGTGCCAGCAGCGTAGAAGAGGAGCGGGCTGAGCAGTACTTC.

CDR3 nucleotides: TGCAGCGTTGAGGGGGGCCCGACAGGCTCCTACGAGCAGTACTTC. Its translation: CSVEGGPTGSYEQYF. The V call is TRBV29-1, the J call TRBJ2-7, with D perhaps assigned TRBD1 or TRBD2 (6 bases each). Trimming removed 3 bases from V and 0 bases from J, with 15 bases in between. Germline V CDR1 and CDR2: SQVTM, ANQGSEA. The CDR3 length is 15 residues.

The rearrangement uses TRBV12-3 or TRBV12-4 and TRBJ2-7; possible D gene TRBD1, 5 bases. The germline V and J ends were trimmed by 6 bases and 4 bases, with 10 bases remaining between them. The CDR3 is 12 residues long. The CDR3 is CASRKQVYEQYF. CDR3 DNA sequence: TGTGCCAGCAGGAAACAGGTATACGAGCAGTACTTC.

Here the CDR3 reads CASRQGRSYNEQFF. CDR3 in DNA: TGTGCCAGCAGACAGGGGAGGTCCTACAATGAGCAGTTCTTC. The genes are TRBV6-5 and TRBJ2-1, with D tentatively TRBD1 (7 bases). CDR1 is MNHEY and CDR2 is SVGAGI in the germline V gene. Deletions cut 6 bases from V and 1 base from J, with 10 bases between. This CDR3 contains 14 residues.

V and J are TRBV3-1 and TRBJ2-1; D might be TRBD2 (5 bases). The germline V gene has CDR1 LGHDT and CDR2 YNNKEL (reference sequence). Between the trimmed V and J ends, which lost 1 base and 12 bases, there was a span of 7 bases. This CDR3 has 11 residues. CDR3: CASSQGTSQFF. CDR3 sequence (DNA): TGTGCCAGCAGCCAAGGGACTTCGCAGTTCTTC.